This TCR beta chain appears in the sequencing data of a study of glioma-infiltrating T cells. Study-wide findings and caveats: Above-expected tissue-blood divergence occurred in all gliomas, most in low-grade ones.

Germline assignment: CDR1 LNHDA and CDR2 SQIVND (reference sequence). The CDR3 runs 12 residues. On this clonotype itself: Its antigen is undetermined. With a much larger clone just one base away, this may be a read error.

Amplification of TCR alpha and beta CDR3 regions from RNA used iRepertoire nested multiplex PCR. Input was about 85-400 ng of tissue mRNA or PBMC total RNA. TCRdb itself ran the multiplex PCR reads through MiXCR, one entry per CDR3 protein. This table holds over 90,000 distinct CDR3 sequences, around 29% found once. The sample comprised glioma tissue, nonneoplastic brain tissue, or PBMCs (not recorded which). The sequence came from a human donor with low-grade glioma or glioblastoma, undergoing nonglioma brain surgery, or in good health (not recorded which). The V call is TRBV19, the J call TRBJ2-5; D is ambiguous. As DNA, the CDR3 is TGTGCCAGTGGTATCCAAGGGGAGACCCAGTACTTC. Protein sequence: CASGIQGETQYF.